The rows below give T cell receptor beta chains drawn from one sample of a study of cytomegalovirus exposure and HLA in healthy donors. Measured with immunoSEQ multiplex PCR; TCRdb has only the in-frame clones, and not every one. The sample lists 85,000 to 100,000 clones, more than 60% occurring once. The sample was PBMCs. These receptors originate from a man aged 60 to 75 in good health and CMV-seropositive. CDR3s include the opening cysteine and the closing phenylalanine or tryptophan. Expanded clones are given a class, and other clones once, few, many or no size at all.

v_gene	j_gene	abundance	CDR3aa
TRBV7-2	TRBJ1-4	-	CASSLVPGIEKLFF
TRBV10-2	-	-	CASMDRLYEQYF
TRBV7-9	TRBJ2-5	-	CASSPDRTEETQYF
TRBV6-1	TRBJ2-3	-	CASSELAASIWADTQYF
TRBV28	TRBJ1-2	-	CASSWTGQGRGGYTF
TRBV28	TRBJ1-5	-	CASSLQVYQPQHF
TRBV7-2	TRBJ2-1	-	CASSPGVYNEQFF
TRBV14	TRBJ2-5	once	CASSQGSSTAQETQYF
TRBV20-1	TRBJ2-7	once	CSANTGYEQYF
TRBV29-1	TRBJ2-7	-	CSVGGGYRIHEQYF
TRBV14	TRBJ2-7	-	CASSQDRGEQYF
TRBV7-3	TRBJ1-2	-	CASSFTGGDYGYTF
TRBV30	TRBJ2-5	-	CAWSVGGETQYF
TRBV7-9	TRBJ2-3	-	CASSPLGTDTQCF
TRBV7-3	TRBJ1-4	few	CASSLEPGNEKLFF
TRBV19	TRBJ1-5	few	CASSIDLSRTGGARQPQHF
TRBV6-1	TRBJ2-5	-	CASSERGGKETQYF
TRBV10-3	TRBJ2-2	-	CAIRGTGAGTGELFF
TRBV2	TRBJ2-2	-	CASSASRGLSTELFF
TRBV29-1	TRBJ2-2	-	CSVQGATGELFF
TRBV5-1	TRBJ2-7	once	CASSLGQGVFYEQYF
TRBV5-1	TRBJ2-7	-	CASSPGQEFSYEQYF
TRBV10-3	TRBJ2-5	few	CAISRDIEETQYF
TRBV10-1	TRBJ1-6	-	CASSEDRFNSPLHF
TRBV30	TRBJ2-1	-	CAAVSSYNEQFF
TRBV4-1	TRBJ2-2	-	CASSQESDSQYTGELFF
TRBV6-5	TRBJ2-7	once	CASSYSIGGLSYEQYF
TRBV6-5	TRBJ1-1	-	CASSLTGAWTEAFF
TRBV18	TRBJ1-2	once	CASSLGQIDYTF
TRBV2	TRBJ2-5	-	CASSNTGWRETQYF
TRBV18	TRBJ1-6	-	CASSRGTDSPLHF